This T cell receptor beta chain was retrieved from a study of blood T cells in healthy people across ages. Trimming removed 5 bases from V and 10 bases from J; junction bases left unmatched: 9. The germline V gene has CDR1 MNHEY and CDR2 SVGEGT. The CDR3 is 13 residues long. Then a second PCR, running roughly 6 to 11 cycles, was carried out with a sample-barcoded 5' primer and a J-beta primer mix. All cDNA molecules were each tagged by a template-switch adaptor with 12 random nucleotides. TCRdb reprocessed the 5' RACE reads with MiXCR, giving one entry per CDR3 protein. The profile covers 870,000 or so distinct CDR3 sequences, with about 30% appearing a single time and roughly 17% taken by the ten largest. This clonotype has more than one count but fewer than ten. Its antigen is as yet unknown. Study-wide results and caveats: One million T cells yielded diversity estimates that were considered underestimates. In older individuals, TCR beta diversity per million T cells was lower, falling roughly linearly with age.

Extracted total RNA amounted to at least 6 micrograms for each sample. V usage is TRBV6-2 or TRBV6-3 and J usage is TRBJ1-2; 8 bases agree with TRBD1. This receptor was taken from a woman of 80 years or more in good health. Material: blood. The CDR3 DNA is TGTGCCAGCAGTCCAAATGCGGGACAGGTCTACACCTTC. Its protein product is CASSPNAGQVYTF.